The 12 T cell receptor beta chains reported below all come from one sample, sequenced in a study of identical twins. TCRdb re-derived calls from the 5' RACE reads in MiXCR, one entry per CDR3 protein. The sample shows about 150,000 distinct CDR3 sequences, under 4.5% of them seen only once. The sequencing sample was made of memory T cells sorted from blood. The receptors here all came from a young man in good health.

This clonotype was recorded many times. This chain uses TRBV27 with TRBJ1-6; perhaps TRBD1 as D (5 bases). The ends were cut back, 3 bases at V and 5 bases at J, with 8 bases in the middle. There are 14 residues in the CDR3. Germline CDR1 and CDR2: MNHEY and SMNVEV (reference sequence). CDR3 coding DNA: TGTGCCAGCAGTTTCCAGGGCGATAATTCACCCCTCCACTTT. Protein product: CASSFQGDNSPLHF.

This clonotype was found many times. The chain joins TRBV12-3 or TRBV12-4 to TRBJ1-1, with 7 bases identical to TRBD1. The CDR3 covers 14 residues. The V segment lost 3 bases and the J segment 0 bases; nucleotides outside the gene matches: 1. CDR3 DNA: TGTGCCAGCAGTTTTACAGGGGTGAACACTGAAGCTTTCTTT. Protein: CASSFTGVNTEAFF.

This clonotype was seen repeatedly, ten times or more. The rearrangement uses TRBV2 and TRBJ1-5; 7 bases match TRBD1. This CDR3 has 12 residues. V lost 9 bases to trimming and J lost 2 bases; unmatched junction nucleotides: 1. CDR1 SNHLY and CDR2 FYNNEI come from the germline V gene. This CDR3 reads CASTGGNQPQHF. Here the CDR3 DNA reads TGTGCCAGTACAGGGGGCAATCAGCCCCAGCATTTT.

This clonotype was seen ten or more times. The CDR3 nucleotides are TGTGCCAGCAGCTTAGATGGACTGCGGAGGGGATTCACCGGGGAGCTGTTTTTT. This codes for CASSLDGLRRGFTGELFF. The V gene is TRBV11-2, the J gene TRBJ2-2; D is possibly TRBD2 (6 bases). V dropped 0 bases and J dropped 4 bases, with 18 bases sitting between them. Germline V lookup: CDR1 SGHAT, CDR2 FQNNGV. The CDR3 is made up of 18 amino acids.

This clonotype occurred many times. The V gene is TRBV5-1, the J gene TRBJ2-2, with 8 bases aligning to TRBD1. V lost 4 bases to trimming and J lost 6 bases; unmatched junction nucleotides: 8. CDR3 size: 15 residues. Germline assignment: CDR1 SGHRS and CDR2 YFSETQ. DNA of the CDR3: TGCGCCAGCAGCACCGGACAGGGAGGCGCCGGGGAGCTGTTTTTT. This sequence encodes CASSTGQGGAGELFF.

The chain uses TRBV20-1 and TRBJ1-5, with TRBD1 identical over 9 bases. The V gene end was trimmed by 6 bases and the J gene end by 7 bases; junction bases not matched to a gene: 19. The CDR3 has 17 residues. Per germline, CDR1 DFQATT and CDR2 SNEGSKA (reference sequence). This CDR3 reads CSAEGRDRGLVRQPQHF. CDR3 in DNA: TGCAGTGCCGAAGGCAGAGACAGGGGGTTGGTGAGGCAGCCCCAGCATTTT.

This clonotype was seen at least ten times. The chain uses TRBV7-8 and TRBJ2-1, with a possible D match to TRBD2 (6 bases). Germline CDR1 and CDR2: SGHVS and FQNEAQ. This CDR3 is built from 16 residues. V lost 5 bases and J lost 7, with 21 bases in between. CDR3 in amino acids: CASSRGSGRNSNEQFF. The CDR3 region has the DNA TGTGCCAGCAGCCGCGGGTCCGGGAGAAACTCGAATGAGCAGTTCTTC.

This clonotype appeared many times. The chain combines TRBV7-9 with TRBJ1-3; D is unresolved. The germline V gene has CDR1 SEHNR and CDR2 FQNEAQ (reference sequence). This CDR3 is built from 14 residues. The V gene lost 1 base and the J gene lost 7 bases, with 11 bases spanning the gap. CDR3 coding DNA: TGTGCCAGCAGCTTAGGCCCTAGCGGCAACACCATATATTTT. It codes for CASSLGPSGNTIYF.

This clonotype was detected ten times or more. J is TRBJ2-2 and V is TRBV29-1; D is uncertain. The CDR3 is 13 amino acids. CDR1 SQVTM and CDR2 ANQGSEA come from the germline V gene. The ends were cut back, 5 bases at V and 3 bases at J, with 10 bases in the middle. CDR3 in DNA: TGCAGCGTTAATCCTCGACACACCGGGGAGCTGTTTTTT. Protein sequence: CSVNPRHTGELFF.

This clonotype was counted at least ten times. The chain recombines TRBV5-4 with TRBJ1-1, with unresolved D. CDR3 length: 14 amino acids. Trimming took 0 bases from V and 2 from J, leaving 8 bases between them. Germline V gene lookup returns CDR1 SGHNT and CDR2 YYREEE (reference sequence). CDR3 amino acids: CASSLARSNTEAFF. The CDR3 nucleotides read TGTGCCAGCAGCTTGGCGCGCAGTAACACTGAAGCTTTCTTT.

The sample holds a few counts of this clonotype. This chain links TRBV14 with TRBJ2-4; D may be TRBD2 (5 bases). There are 16 residues in the CDR3. The V end was cut by 5 bases, the J end by 9 bases, with 23 bases between. Germline lookup yields CDR1 SGHDN and CDR2 FVKESK. This CDR3 reads CASSSYGGVLVSIQYF. In nucleotides, the CDR3 is TGTGCCAGCAGCTCCTACGGAGGCGTTCTCGTGAGCATTCAGTACTTC.

This clonotype was detected ten times or more. CDR3 region: CASSPTLRTDTQYF. CDR3 coding DNA: TGTGCCAGCAGCCCAACGTTACGCACAGATACGCAGTATTTT. The chain links TRBV7-9 to TRBJ2-3; D remains ambiguous. Germline lookup yields CDR1 SEHNR and CDR2 FQNEAQ (reference sequence). The CDR3 extends over 14 amino acids. Trimming took 5 bases from V and 1 from J, leaving 10 bases between them.